The 9 T cell receptor beta chains listed next were all sequenced from one sample in a study of T cell responses to AZD1222 COVID-19 vaccine. Sequencing used immunoSEQ multiplex PCR; TCRdb keeps in-frame clones, though not all of them. This sample has under 200,000 clones, with approximately 93% found just once. The sample consisted of peripheral blood, taken on day 0 of AZD1222 vaccination. Receptor source: an adult in good health.

V gene TRBV13 combines with J gene TRBJ1-1; D perhaps matches TRBD1 (5 bases). The CDR3 totals 15 residues. Germline V gene lookup returns CDR1 PRHDT and CDR2 FYEKMQ (reference sequence). V lost 0 bases and J lost 6, with 14 bases in between. The DNA for the CDR3 is TGTGCCAGCAGCTTAGGCCTTAGGGACTATGCTGAAGCTTTCTTT. The encoded protein is CASSLGLRDYAEAFF.

V is TRBV6-5 and J is TRBJ2-7; D gene uncertain. Germline lookup yields CDR1 MNHEY and CDR2 SVGAGI. Trimming pared 2 bases from V and 3 bases from J, leaving 8 bases between. This CDR3 has 13 residues. The CDR3 sequence is CASSYMRNYEQYF. The CDR3 DNA reads as TGTGCCAGCAGTTACATGAGGAACTACGAGCAGTACTTC.

The chain uses TRBV27 and TRBJ2-3; tentatively, D is TRBD1 or TRBD2 (5 bases each). V lost 8 bases to trimming and J lost 1 base, with 10 bases between them. The germline V gene encodes CDR1 MNHEY and CDR2 SMNVEV (reference sequence). The CDR3 is 13 residues long. The CDR3 DNA reads TGTGCCAGCGCGGTGGGGGGCACAGATACGCAGTATTTT. It yields the protein CASAVGGTDTQYF.

V and J are TRBV5-6 and TRBJ2-7; possibly TRBD1 for D (5 bases). From germline, CDR1 is SGHDT and CDR2 YYEEEE. The CDR3 has 14 residues. V was shortened by 2 bases and J by 0 bases, with 9 bases between the two germline ends. The CDR3, as DNA: TGTGCCAGCAGCTTAACAGACAGCTCCTACGAGCAGTACTTC. It codes for CASSLTDSSYEQYF.

The chain has TRBV14 and TRBJ1-1; D remains ambiguous. Trimming stripped 2 bases from V and 1 base from J, with 8 bases between. This CDR3 comprises 14 residues. CDR1 is SGHDN, CDR2 FVKESK, per germline. The DNA for the CDR3 is TGTGCCAGCAGCCAACAGAGGTGGAACACTGAAGCTTTCTTT. Its protein is CASSQQRWNTEAFF.

This rearrangement joins TRBV10-1 to TRBJ1-1; unclear D gene. V lost 6 bases to trimming and J lost 2 bases, with 7 bases between them. CDR3 size: 12 residues. Germline V CDR1 and CDR2: WNHNN, SYGVQD (reference sequence). The CDR3 loop reads CASRRPNTEAFF. The CDR3 DNA reads TGCGCCAGCAGGAGACCCAACACTGAAGCTTTCTTT.

The chain uses TRBV11-2 and TRBJ1-2; tentatively, D is TRBD1 (5 bases). CDR3 size: 13 residues. CDR1 SGHAT and CDR2 FQNNGV come from the germline V gene. Deletions cut 1 base from V and 4 bases from J, with 7 bases between. CDR3 in DNA: TGTGCCAGCAGCTTAGGACAGAGCTATGGCTACACCTTC. Translating gives CASSLGQSYGYTF.

The V gene is TRBV5-5, the J gene TRBJ1-2; weak D call: TRBD1 (5 bases). The CDR3 runs to 16 residues. Germline CDR1 and CDR2: SGHKS and YYEKEE (reference sequence). Trimming removed 0 bases from V and 5 bases from J, with 17 bases in between. The CDR3 nucleotides are TGTGCCAGCAGCTTGGCCGCAGGCCTCAGGGAGTATGGCTACACCTTC. Translation gives CASSLAAGLREYGYTF.

This clone occurred once. V and J are TRBV24-1 and TRBJ1-5; a possible D gene is TRBD1 (5 bases). Germline V gene sequence: CDR1 KGHDR, CDR2 SFDVKD. V was cut by 2 bases and J by 6 bases, with 19 bases left in between. The CDR3 extends over 17 amino acids. The CDR3 nucleotides read TGTGCCACCAGTGATTCCGGAGGGGTAGTGGTTAGTCAGCCCCAGCATTTT. Translating gives CATSDSGGVVVSQPQHF.